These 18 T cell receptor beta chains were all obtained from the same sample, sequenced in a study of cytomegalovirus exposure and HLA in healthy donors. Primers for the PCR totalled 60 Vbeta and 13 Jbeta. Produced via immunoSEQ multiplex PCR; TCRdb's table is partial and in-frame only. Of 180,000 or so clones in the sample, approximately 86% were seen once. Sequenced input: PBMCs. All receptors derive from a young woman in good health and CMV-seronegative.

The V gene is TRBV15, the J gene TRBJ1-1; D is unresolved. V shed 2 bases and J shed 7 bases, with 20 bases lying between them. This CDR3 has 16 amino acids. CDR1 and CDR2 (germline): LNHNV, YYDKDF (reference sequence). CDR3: CATSRWVPARQDEAFF. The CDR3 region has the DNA TGTGCCACCAGCAGATGGGTTCCCGCCAGACAAGATGAAGCTTTCTTT.

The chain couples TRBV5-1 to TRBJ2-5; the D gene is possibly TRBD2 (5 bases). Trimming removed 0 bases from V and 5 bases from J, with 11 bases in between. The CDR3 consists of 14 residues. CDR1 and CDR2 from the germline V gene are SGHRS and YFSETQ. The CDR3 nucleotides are TGCGCCAGCAGCTTGGCCCCAGGCGGGGAGACCCAGTACTTC. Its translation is CASSLAPGGETQYF.

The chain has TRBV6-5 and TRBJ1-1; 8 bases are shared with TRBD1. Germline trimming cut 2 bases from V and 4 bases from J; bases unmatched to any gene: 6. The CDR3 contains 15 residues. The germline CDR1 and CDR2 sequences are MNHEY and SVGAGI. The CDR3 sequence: CASSYSPGGITEAFF. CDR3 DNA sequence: TGTGCCAGCAGTTACAGTCCAGGGGGCATCACTGAAGCTTTCTTT.

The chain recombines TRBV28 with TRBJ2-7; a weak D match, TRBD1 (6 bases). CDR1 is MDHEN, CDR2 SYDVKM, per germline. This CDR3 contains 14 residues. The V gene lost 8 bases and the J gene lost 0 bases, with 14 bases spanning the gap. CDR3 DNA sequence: TGTGCCAGCTACTCAGCAGGGGTCTCCTACGAGCAGTACTTC. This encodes CASYSAGVSYEQYF.

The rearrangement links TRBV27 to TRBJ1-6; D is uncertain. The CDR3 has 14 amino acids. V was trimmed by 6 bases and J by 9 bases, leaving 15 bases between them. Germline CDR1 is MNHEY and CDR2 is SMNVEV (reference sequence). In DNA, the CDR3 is TGTGCCAGCAGCTCTCTAGTAGGGAGTTCACCCCTCCACTTT. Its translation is CASSSLVGSSPLHF.

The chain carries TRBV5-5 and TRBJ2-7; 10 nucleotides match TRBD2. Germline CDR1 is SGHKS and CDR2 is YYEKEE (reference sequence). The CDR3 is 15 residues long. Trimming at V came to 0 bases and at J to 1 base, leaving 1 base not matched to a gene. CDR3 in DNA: TGTGCCAGCAGCTTGGGACTAGCGGGTTCCTACGAGCAGTACTTC. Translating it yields CASSLGLAGSYEQYF. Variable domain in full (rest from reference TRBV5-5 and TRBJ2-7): DAGVTQSPTHLIKTRGQQVTLRCSPISGHKSVSWYQQVLGQGPQFIFQYYEKEERGRGNFPDRFSARQFPNYSSELNVNALLLGDSALYLCASSLGLAGSYEQYFGPGTRLTVT.

CDR3 nucleotide sequence: TGTGCCAGCAGCTTAAGGGGCGCCTCCTACGAGCAGTACTTC. It is translated as CASSLRGASYEQYF. V gene TRBV7-2 combines with J gene TRBJ2-7, with D possibly matching TRBD1 (5 bases). The CDR3 has 14 amino acids. CDR1 and CDR2 from the germline V gene are SGHTA and FQGNSA. V was pared by 2 bases and J by 0 bases, with 8 bases between.

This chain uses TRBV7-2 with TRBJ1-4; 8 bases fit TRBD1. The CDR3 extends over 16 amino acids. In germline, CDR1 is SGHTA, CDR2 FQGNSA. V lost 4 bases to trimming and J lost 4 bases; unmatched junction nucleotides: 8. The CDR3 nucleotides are TGTGCCAGCAGCTATGGGTTAGGACAGGGTAATGAAAAACTGTTTTTT. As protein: CASSYGLGQGNEKLFF. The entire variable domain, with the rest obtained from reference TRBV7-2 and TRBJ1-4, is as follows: GAGVSQSPSNKVTEKGKDVELRCDPISGHTALYWYRQSLGQGLEFLIYFQGNSAPDKSGLPSDRFSAERTGGSVSTLTIQRTQQEDSAVYLCASSYGLGQGNEKLFFGSGTQLSVL.

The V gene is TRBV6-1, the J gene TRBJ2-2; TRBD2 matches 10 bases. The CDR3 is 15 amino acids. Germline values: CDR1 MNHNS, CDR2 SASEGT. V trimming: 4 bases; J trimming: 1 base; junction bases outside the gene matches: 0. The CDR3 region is CASSGLAGNTGELFF. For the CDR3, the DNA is TGTGCCAGCAGTGGACTAGCGGGGAACACCGGGGAGCTGTTTTTT.

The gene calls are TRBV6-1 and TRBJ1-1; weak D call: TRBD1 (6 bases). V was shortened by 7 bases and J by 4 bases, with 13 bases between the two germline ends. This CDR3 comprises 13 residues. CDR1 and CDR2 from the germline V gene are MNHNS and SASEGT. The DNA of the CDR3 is TGTGCCAGCACTTGGACAGACGGCACTGAAGCTTTCTTT. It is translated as CASTWTDGTEAFF.

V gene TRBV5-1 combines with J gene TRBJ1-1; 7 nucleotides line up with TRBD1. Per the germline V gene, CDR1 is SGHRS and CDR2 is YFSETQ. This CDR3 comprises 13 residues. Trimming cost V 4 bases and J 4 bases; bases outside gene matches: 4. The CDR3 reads CASSEPGGTEAFF. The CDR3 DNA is TGCGCCAGCAGCGAACCAGGGGGCACTGAAGCTTTCTTT.

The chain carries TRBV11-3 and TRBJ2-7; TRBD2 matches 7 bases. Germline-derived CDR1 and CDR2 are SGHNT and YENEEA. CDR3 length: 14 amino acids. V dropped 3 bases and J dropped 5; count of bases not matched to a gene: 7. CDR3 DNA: TGTGCCAGCAGCTTGCGGGGGATGGTCCACGAGCAGTACTTC. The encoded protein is CASSLRGMVHEQYF.

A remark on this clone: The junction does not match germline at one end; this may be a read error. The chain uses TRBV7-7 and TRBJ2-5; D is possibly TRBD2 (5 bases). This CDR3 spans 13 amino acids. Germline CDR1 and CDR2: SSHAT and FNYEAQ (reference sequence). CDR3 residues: CASSLAKDSFQYF. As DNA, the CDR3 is TGTGCTAGCAGCTTAGCGAAGGACTCCTTCCAGTACTTC. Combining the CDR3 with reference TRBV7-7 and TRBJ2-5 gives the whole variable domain GAGVSQSPRYKVTKRGQDVTLRCDPISSHATLYWYQQALGQGPEFLTYFNYEAQPDKSGLPSDRFSAERPEGSISTLTIQRTEQRDSAMYRCASSLAKDSFQYFGPGTRLLVL.

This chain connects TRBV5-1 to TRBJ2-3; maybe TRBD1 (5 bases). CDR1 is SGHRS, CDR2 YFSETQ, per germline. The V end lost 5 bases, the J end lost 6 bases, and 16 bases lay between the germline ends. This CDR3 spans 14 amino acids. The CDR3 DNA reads TGCGCCAGCAGTACAGGCTACCCCTCGGATACGCAGTATTTT. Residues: CASSTGYPSDTQYF.

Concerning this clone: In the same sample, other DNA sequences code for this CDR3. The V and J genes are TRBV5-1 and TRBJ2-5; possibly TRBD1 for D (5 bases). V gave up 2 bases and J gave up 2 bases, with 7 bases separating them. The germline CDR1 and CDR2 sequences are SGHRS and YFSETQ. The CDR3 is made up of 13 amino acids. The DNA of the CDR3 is TGCGCCAGCAGCTTAGGGGCGCAAGAGACCCAGTACTTC. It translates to CASSLGAQETQYF.

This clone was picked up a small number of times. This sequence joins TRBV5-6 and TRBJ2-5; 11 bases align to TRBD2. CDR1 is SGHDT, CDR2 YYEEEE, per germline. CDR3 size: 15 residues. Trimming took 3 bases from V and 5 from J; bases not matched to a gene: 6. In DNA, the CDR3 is TGTGCCAGCAGCTCGACTAGCGGGGCGAGGGAGACCCAGTACTTC. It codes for CASSSTSGARETQYF.

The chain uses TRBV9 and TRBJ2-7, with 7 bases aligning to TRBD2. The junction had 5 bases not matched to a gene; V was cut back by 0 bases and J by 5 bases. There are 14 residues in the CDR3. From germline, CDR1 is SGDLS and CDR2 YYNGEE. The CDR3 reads CASSVGAGENEQYF. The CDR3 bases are TGTGCCAGCAGCGTAGGTGCGGGAGAGAACGAGCAGTACTTC.

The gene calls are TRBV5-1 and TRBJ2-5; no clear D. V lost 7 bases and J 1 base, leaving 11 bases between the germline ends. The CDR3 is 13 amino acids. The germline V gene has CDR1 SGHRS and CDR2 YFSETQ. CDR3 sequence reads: CASVGESQETQYF. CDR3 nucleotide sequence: TGCGCCAGCGTCGGTGAATCCCAAGAGACCCAGTACTTC. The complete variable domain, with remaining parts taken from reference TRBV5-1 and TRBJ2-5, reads KAGVTQTPRYLIKTRGQQVTLSCSPISGHRSVSWYQQTPGQGLQFLFEYFSETQRNKGNFPGRFSGRQFSNSRSEMNVSTLELGDSALYLCASVGESQETQYFGPGTRLLVL.